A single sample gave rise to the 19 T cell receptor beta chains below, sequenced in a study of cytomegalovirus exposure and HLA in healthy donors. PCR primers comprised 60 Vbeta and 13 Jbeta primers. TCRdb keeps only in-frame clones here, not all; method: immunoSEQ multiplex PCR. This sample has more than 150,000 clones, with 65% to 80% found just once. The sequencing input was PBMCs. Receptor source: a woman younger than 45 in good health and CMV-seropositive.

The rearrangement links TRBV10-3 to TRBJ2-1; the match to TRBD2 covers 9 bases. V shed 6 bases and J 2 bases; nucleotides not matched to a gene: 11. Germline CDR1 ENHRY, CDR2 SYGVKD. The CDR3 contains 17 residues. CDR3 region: CAIRSSPLAGPYNEQFF. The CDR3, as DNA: TGTGCCATCAGAAGCTCCCCTCTAGCGGGGCCCTACAATGAGCAGTTCTTC.

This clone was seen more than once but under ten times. Here the CDR3 reads CASSHLAAGSRELFF. The CDR3 DNA reads TGTGCCAGCAGCCACCTAGCGGCCGGCAGCCGGGAGCTGTTTTTT. The genes are TRBV11-2 and TRBJ2-2; 7 nucleotides agree with TRBD2. Losses at the gene ends were 5 bases for V and 9 bases for J; bases not matched to a gene: 12. The CDR3 covers 15 residues. Germline assignment: CDR1 SGHAT and CDR2 FQNNGV.

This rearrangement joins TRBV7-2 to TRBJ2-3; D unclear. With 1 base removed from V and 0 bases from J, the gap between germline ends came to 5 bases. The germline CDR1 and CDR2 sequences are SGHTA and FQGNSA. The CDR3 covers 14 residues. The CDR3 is CASSLVTSTDTQYF. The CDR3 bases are TGTGCCAGCAGCTTAGTGACTAGCACAGATACGCAGTATTTT.

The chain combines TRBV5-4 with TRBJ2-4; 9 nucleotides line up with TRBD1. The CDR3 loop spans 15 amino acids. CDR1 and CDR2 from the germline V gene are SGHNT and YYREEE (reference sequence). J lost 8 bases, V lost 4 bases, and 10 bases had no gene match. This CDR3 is CASSPYNRGQDIQYF. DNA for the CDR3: TGTGCCAGCAGCCCCTATAACAGGGGGCAGGACATTCAGTACTTC. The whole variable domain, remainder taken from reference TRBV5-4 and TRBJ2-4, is ETGVTQSPTHLIKTRGQQVTLRCSSQSGHNTVSWYQQALGQGPQFIFQYYREEENGRGNFPPRFSGLQFPNYSSELNVNALELDDSALYLCASSPYNRGQDIQYFGAGTRLSVL.

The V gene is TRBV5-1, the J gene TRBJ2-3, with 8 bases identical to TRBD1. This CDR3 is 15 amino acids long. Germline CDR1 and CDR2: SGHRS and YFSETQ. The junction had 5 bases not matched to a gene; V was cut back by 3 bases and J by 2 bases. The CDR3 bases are TGCGCCAGCAGCTCACAGGGGGGACCCACAGATACGCAGTATTTT. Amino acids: CASSSQGGPTDTQYF.

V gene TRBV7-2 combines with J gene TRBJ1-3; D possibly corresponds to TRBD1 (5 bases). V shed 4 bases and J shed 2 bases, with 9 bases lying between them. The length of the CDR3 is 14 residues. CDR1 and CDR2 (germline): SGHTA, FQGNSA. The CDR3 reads CASSSPGTGNTIYF. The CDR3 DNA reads TGTGCCAGCAGCTCTCCAGGGACTGGAAACACCATATATTTT.

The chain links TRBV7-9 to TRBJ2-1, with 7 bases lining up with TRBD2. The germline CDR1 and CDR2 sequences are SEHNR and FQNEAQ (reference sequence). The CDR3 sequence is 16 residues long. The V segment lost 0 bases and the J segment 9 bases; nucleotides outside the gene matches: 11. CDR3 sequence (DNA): TGTGCCAGCAGCTTAGCGTGGGCGGGTTCGGGAGGTGAGCAGTTCTTC. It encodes CASSLAWAGSGGEQFF.

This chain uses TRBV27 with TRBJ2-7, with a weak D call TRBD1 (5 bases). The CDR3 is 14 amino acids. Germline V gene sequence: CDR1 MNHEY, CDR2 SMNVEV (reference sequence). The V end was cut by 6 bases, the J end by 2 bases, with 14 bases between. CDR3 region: CASSLGVGTYEQYF. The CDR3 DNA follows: TGTGCCAGCAGCCTAGGGGTGGGAACCTACGAGCAGTACTTC.

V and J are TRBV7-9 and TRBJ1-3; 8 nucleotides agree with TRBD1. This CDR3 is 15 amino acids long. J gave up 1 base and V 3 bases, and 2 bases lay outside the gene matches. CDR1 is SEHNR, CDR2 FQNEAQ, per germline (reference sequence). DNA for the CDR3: TGTGCCAGCAGCTTTGGACAGGGATCTGGAAACACCATATATTTT. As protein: CASSFGQGSGNTIYF.

CDR3 nucleotides: TGCAGCGCTTTGACAGGGTTCGCCGAGCAGTACTTC. Amino acid sequence: CSALTGFAEQYF. The rearrangement links TRBV29-1 to TRBJ2-5; the match to TRBD1 covers 7 bases. Gene TRBJ2-7 matches the end of the DNA better, so the J call may be wrong. Germline V CDR1 and CDR2: SQVTM, ANQGSEA. The CDR3 length is 12 residues.

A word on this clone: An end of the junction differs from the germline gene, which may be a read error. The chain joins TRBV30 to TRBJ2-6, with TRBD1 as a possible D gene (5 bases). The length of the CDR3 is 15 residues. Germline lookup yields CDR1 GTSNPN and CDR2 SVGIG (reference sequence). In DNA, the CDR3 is TGTGCCTGGAGTGTAGGCGGTTCTGGGGCCAACGGCCTGACTTTC. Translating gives CAWSVGGSGANGLTF. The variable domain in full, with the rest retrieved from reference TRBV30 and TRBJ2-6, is SQTIHQWPATLVQPVGSPLSLECTVEGTSNPNLYWYRQAAGRGLQLLFYSVGIGQISSEVPQNLSASRPQDRQFILSSKKLLLSDSGFYLCAWSVGGSGANGLTFGAGSRLTVL.

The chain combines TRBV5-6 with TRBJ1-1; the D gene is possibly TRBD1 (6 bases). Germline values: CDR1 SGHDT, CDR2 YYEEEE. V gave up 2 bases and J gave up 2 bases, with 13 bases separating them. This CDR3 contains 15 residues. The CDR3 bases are TGTGCCAGCAGCTTCGGTCCAGGGGCAAACACTGAAGCTTTCTTT. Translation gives CASSFGPGANTEAFF.

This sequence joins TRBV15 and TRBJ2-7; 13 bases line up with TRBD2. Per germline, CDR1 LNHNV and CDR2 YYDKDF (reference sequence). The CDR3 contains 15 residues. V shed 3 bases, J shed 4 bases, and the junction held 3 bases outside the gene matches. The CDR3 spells CATSSRLAGGYEQYF. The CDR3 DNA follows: TGTGCCACCAGCAGCCGACTAGCGGGGGGTTACGAGCAGTACTTC. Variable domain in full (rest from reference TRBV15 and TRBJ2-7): DAMVIQNPRYQVTQFGKPVTLSCSQTLNHNVMYWYQQKSSQAPKLLFHYYDKDFNNEADTPDNFQSRRPNTSFCFLDIRSPGLGDTAMYLCATSSRLAGGYEQYFGPGTRLTVT.

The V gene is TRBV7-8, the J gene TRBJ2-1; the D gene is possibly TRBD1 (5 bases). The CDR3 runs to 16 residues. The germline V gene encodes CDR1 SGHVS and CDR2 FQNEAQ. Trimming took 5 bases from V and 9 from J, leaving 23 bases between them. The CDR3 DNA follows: TGTGCCAGCAGCCCTGGTGGGGCTAGAGAGAGTGGTGAGCAGTTCTTC. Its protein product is CASSPGGARESGEQFF. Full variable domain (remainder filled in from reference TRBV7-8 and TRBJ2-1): GAGVSQSPRYKVAKRGQDVALRCDPISGHVSLFWYQQALGQGPEFLTYFQNEAQLDKSGLPSDRFFAERPEGSVSTLKIQRTQQEDSAVYLCASSPGGARESGEQFFGPGTRLTVL.

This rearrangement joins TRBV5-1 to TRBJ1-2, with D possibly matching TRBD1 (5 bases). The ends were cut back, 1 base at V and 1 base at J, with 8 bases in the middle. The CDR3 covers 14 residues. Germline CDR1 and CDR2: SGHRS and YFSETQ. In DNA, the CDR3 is TGCGCCAGCAGCTTGTCCCAGGGTAACTATGGCTACACCTTC. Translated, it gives CASSLSQGNYGYTF.

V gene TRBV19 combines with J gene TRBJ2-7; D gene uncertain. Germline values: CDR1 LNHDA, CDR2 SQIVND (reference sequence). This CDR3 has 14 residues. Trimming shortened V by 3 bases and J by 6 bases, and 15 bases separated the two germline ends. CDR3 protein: CASSIKQGGAEQYF. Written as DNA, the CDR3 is TGTGCCAGTAGTATTAAGCAAGGCGGCGCCGAGCAGTACTTC.

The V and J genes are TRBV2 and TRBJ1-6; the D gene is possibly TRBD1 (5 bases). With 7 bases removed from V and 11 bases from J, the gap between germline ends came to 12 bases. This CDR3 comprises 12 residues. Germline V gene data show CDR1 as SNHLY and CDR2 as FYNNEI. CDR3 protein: CASKAGRTPLHF. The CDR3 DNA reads TGTGCCAGCAAGGCAGGGAGGACACCCCTCCACTTT. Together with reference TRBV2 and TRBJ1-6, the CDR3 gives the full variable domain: EPEVTQTPSHQVTQMGQEVILRCVPISNHLYFYWYRQILGQKVEFLVSFYNNEISEKSEIFDDQFSVERPDGSNFTLKIRSTKLEDSAMYFCASKAGRTPLHFGNGTRLTVT.

The CDR3 loop reads CASSHVPGQGAVGNEQFF. The CDR3 bases are TGTGCCAGCAGCCACGTCCCGGGACAGGGGGCGGTTGGTAATGAGCAGTTCTTC. The rearrangement links TRBV7-9 to TRBJ2-1; 12 bases match TRBD1. J was trimmed by 7 bases and V by 5 bases; bases with no gene match: 15. Germline CDR1 is SEHNR and CDR2 is FQNEAQ (reference sequence). The CDR3 is 18 residues long.

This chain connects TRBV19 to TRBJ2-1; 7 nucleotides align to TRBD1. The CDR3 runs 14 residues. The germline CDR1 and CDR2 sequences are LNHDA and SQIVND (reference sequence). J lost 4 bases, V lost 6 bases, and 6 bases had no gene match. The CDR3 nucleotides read TGTGCCAGTAGGACAGGGACGAGGTACAATGAGCAGTTCTTC. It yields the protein CASRTGTRYNEQFF.